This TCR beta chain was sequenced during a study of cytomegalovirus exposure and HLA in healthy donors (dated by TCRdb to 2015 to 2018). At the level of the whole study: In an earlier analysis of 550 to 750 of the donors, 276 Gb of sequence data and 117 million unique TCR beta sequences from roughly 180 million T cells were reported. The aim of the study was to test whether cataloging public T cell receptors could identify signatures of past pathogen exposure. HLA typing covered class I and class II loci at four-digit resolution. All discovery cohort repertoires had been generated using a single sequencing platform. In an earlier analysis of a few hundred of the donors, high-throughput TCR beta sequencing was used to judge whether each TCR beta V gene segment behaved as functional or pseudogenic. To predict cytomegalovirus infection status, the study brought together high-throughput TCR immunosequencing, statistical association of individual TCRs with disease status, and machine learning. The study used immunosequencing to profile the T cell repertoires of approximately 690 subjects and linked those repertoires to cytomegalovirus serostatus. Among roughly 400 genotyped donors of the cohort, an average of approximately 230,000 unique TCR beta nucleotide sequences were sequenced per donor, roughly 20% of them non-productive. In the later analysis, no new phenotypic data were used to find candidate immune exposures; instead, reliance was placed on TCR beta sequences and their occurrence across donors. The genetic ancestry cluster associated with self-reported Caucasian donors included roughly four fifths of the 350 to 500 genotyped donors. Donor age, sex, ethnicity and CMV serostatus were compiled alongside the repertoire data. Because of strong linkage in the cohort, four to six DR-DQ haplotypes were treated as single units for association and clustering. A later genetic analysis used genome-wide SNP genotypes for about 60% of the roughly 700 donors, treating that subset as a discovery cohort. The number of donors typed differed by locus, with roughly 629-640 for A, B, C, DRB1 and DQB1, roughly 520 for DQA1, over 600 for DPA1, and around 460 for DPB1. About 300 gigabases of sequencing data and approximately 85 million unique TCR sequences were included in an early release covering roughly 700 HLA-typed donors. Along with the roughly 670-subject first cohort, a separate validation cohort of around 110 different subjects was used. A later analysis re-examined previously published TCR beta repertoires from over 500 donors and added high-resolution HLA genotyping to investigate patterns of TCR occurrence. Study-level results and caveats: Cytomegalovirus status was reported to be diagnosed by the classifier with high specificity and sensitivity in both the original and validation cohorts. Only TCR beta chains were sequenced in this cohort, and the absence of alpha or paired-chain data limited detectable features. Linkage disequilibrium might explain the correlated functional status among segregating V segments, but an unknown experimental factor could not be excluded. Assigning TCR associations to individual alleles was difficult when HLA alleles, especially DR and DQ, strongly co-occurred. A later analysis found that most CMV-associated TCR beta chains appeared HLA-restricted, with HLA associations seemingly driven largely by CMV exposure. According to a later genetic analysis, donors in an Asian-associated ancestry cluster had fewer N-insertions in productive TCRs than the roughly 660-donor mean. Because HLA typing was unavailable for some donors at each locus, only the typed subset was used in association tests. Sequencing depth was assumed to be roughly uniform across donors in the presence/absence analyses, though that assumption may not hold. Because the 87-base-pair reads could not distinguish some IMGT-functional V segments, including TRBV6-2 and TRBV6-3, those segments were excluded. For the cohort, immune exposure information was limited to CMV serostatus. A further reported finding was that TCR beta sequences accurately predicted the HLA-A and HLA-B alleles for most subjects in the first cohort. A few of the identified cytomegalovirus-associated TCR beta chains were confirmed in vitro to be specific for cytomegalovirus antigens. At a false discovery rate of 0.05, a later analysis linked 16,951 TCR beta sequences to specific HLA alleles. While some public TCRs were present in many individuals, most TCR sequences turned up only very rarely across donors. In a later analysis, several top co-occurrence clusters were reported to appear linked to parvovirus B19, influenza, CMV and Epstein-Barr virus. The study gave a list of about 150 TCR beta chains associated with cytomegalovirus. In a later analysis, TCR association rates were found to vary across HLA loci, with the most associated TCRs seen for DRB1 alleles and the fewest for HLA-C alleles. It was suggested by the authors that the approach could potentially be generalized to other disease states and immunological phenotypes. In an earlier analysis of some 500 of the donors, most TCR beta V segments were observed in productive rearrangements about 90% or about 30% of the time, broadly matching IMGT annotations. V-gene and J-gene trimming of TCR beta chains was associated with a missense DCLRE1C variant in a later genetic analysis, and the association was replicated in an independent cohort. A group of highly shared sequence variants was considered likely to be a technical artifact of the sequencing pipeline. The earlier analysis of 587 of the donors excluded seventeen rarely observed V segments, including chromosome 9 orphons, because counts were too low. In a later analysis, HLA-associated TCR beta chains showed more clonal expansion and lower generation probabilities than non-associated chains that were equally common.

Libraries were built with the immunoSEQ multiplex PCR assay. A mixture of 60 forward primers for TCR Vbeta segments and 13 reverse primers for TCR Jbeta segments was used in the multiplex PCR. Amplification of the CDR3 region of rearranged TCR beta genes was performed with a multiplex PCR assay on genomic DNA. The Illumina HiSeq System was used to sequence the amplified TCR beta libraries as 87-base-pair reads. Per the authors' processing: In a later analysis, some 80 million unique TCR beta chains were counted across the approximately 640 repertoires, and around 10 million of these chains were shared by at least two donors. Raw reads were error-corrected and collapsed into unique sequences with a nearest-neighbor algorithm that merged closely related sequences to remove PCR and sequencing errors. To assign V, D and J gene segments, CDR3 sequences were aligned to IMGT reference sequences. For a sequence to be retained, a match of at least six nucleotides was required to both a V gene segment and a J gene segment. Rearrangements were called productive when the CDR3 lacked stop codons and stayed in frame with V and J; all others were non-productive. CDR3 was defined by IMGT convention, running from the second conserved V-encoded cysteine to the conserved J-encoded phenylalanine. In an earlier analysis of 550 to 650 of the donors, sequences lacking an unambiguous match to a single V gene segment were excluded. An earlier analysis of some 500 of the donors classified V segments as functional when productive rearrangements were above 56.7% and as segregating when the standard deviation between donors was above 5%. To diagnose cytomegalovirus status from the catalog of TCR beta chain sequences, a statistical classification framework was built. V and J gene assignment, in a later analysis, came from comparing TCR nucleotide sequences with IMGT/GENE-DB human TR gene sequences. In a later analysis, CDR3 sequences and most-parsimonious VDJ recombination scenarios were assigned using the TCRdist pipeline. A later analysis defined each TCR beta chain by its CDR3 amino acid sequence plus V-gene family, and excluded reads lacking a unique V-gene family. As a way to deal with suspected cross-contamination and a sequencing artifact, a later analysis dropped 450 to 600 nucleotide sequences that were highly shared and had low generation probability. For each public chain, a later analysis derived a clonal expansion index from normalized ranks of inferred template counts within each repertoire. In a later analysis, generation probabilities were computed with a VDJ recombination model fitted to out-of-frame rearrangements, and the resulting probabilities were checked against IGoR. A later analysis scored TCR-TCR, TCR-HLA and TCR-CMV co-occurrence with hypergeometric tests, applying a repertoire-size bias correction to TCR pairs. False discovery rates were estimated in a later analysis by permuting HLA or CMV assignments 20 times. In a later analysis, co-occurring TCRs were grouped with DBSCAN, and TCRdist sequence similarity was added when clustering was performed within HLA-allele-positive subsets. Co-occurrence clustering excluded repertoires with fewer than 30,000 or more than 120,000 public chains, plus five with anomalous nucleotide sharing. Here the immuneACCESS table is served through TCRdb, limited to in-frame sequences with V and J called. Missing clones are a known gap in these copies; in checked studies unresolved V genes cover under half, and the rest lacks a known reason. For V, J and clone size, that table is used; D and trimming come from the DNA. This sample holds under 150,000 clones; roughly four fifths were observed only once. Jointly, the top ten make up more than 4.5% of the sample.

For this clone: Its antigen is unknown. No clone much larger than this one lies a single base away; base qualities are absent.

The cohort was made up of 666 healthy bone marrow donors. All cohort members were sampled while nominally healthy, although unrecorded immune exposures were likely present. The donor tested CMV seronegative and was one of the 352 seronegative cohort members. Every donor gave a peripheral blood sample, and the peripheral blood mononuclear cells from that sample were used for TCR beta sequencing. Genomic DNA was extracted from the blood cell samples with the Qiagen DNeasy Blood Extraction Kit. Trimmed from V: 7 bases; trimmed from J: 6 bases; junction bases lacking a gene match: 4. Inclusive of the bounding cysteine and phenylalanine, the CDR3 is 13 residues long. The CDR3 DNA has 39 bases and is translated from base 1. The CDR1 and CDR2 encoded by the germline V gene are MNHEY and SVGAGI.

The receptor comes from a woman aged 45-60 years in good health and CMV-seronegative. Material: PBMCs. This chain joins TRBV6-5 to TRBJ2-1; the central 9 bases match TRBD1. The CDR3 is CASKGTGINEQFF. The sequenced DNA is TGTGCCAGCAAGGGGACAGGGATCAATGAGCAGTTCTTC.